Shown below are 27 T cell receptor beta chains from a single sample sequenced in a study of T-cell reconstitution after alpha-beta-depleted transplantation in children. Preparation of the TCRbeta library involved a method that used unique molecular identifiers. MiXCR, run by TCRdb on the PCR reads, gives a single entry per CDR3 protein. Here the sample spans about 540,000 distinct CDR3 sequences, 27% being singletons. Sequencing was performed on PBMCs, taken before TCRalphabeta/CD19-depleted stem cell transplant. Receptor source: a boy under two years old with Wiskott-Aldrich syndrome, due to receive a stem cell transplant.

This clonotype was observed a few times. The rearrangement joins TRBV11-2 to TRBJ2-3; maybe TRBD1 (5 bases). V gave up 1 base and J gave up 0 bases, with 14 bases separating them. The CDR3 is 17 residues long. CDR1 SGHAT and CDR2 FQNNGV come from the germline V gene. CDR3 in DNA: TGTGCCAGCAGCTTAGGACCAGGGCGGAGTAGCACAGATACGCAGTATTTT. Translating it yields CASSLGPGRSSTDTQYF.

CDR3 region: CSARDPGRGWETQYF. In nucleotides, the CDR3 is TGCAGTGCTAGAGATCCGGGACGAGGGTGGGAGACCCAGTACTTC. The chain uses TRBV20-1 and TRBJ2-5, with D possibly called TRBD1 or TRBD2 (5 bases each). The CDR3 consists of 15 residues. The V gene's germline CDR1 is DFQATT and CDR2 SNEGSKA (reference sequence). V lost 0 bases and J 5 bases, leaving 16 bases between the germline ends.

The rearrangement joins TRBV5-4 to TRBJ2-2; 8 nucleotides align to TRBD1. Germline V gene sequence: CDR1 SGHNT, CDR2 YYREEE (reference sequence). CDR3 length: 16 amino acids. V gave up 2 bases and J gave up 4 bases; unmatched junction bases: 7. Here the CDR3 reads CASSFGQGATTGELFF. The CDR3 DNA follows: TGTGCCAGCAGCTTCGGACAGGGTGCCACCACCGGGGAGCTGTTTTTT.

The chain uses TRBV29-1 and TRBJ1-1, with TRBD1 matching 12 bases. CDR1 and CDR2 (germline): SQVTM, ANQGSEA. This CDR3 is 15 amino acids long. Germline trimming cut 5 bases from V and 3 bases from J; bases unmatched to any gene: 7. CDR3 loop: CSVPGTGGLYTEAFF. DNA of the CDR3: TGCAGCGTTCCCGGGACAGGGGGCTTATACACTGAAGCTTTCTTT.

This clonotype was seen a few times. J is TRBJ1-1 and V is TRBV7-9; TRBD1 matches 7 bases. Germline V gene lookup returns CDR1 SEHNR and CDR2 FQNEAQ (reference sequence). This CDR3 is 14 amino acids long. The V gene end was trimmed by 5 bases and the J gene end by 4 bases; junction bases not matched to a gene: 7. The CDR3 sequence: CASSIQGRGTEAFF. The CDR3 coding sequence is TGTGCCAGCAGCATACAGGGGAGGGGCACTGAAGCTTTCTTT.

This rearrangement joins TRBV5-1 to TRBJ2-6; D uncertain. Germline-derived CDR1 and CDR2 are SGHRS and YFSETQ. The CDR3 totals 16 residues. The germline V and J ends were trimmed by 4 bases and 0 bases, with 11 bases remaining between them. The CDR3 here is CASSPTQISGANVLTF. CDR3 bases: TGCGCCAGCAGCCCGACACAGATCTCTGGGGCCAACGTCCTGACTTTC.

This rearrangement joins TRBV18 to TRBJ2-1; D is perhaps TRBD1 (6 bases). This CDR3 contains 16 residues. Germline V gene sequence: CDR1 KGHSH, CDR2 LQKENI. Trimming left V 2 bases short and J 1 base short, with 12 bases between. CDR3 protein: CASSPLSQGSYNEQFF. The CDR3 DNA sequence: TGTGCCAGCTCACCATTATCCCAGGGGTCCTACAATGAGCAGTTCTTC.

J is TRBJ2-1 and V is TRBV5-5; 11 nucleotides line up with TRBD1. Germline V gene lookup returns CDR1 SGHKS and CDR2 YYEKEE (reference sequence). The J segment lost 7 bases and the V segment lost 1 base, leaving 7 bases of the junction unmatched. The length of the CDR3 is 16 residues. The CDR3 DNA follows: TGTGCCAGCAGCTTGAGTGGGACAGGGGGAAGGAATGAGCAGTTCTTC. It is translated as CASSLSGTGGRNEQFF.

This chain joins TRBV5-1 and TRBJ2-2, with D unresolved. Trimming pared 0 bases from V and 4 bases from J, leaving 10 bases between. The CDR3 covers 15 residues. Germline V gene sequence: CDR1 SGHRS, CDR2 YFSETQ. The CDR3 reads CASSLDTRTTGELFF. Written as DNA, the CDR3 is TGCGCCAGCAGCTTGGACACCCGGACCACCGGGGAGCTGTTTTTT.

This clonotype was counted a few times. The chain couples TRBV19 to TRBJ2-2, with TRBD2 matching 10 bases. The germline V gene has CDR1 LNHDA and CDR2 SQIVND (reference sequence). The junction had 2 bases not matched to a gene; V was cut back by 3 bases and J by 4 bases. CDR3 length equals 15 residues. Here the CDR3 reads CASSILAGATGELFF. Here the CDR3 DNA reads TGTGCCAGTAGTATCCTAGCGGGAGCCACCGGGGAGCTGTTTTTT.

As to this clonotype: A read error is possible here, since a much larger clone lies one base away. The chain is built from TRBV7-9 and TRBJ1-1; 9 nucleotides match TRBD1. V shed 0 bases, J shed 4 bases, and the junction held 0 bases outside the gene matches. Per germline, CDR1 SEHNR and CDR2 FQNEAQ (reference sequence). CDR3 length: 14 amino acids. CDR3 amino acids: CASSLATGGTEAFF. The DNA of the CDR3 is TGTGCCAGCAGCTTAGCGACAGGGGGCACTGAAGCTTTCTTT.

In this sample, this clonotype turned up a few times. The chain recombines TRBV5-6 with TRBJ2-1; 12 nucleotides agree with TRBD2. Germline assignment: CDR1 SGHDT and CDR2 YYEEEE. V trimming: 0 bases; J trimming: 0 bases; junction bases outside the gene matches: 7. CDR3 length: 19 amino acids. The CDR3 nucleotides are TGTGCCAGCAGCTTGGCGGCACTAGCGGGAGGAGTCTCCTACAATGAGCAGTTCTTC. It is translated as CASSLAALAGGVSYNEQFF. The full variable domain, its missing parts supplied by reference TRBV5-6 and TRBJ2-1, is DAGVTQSPTHLIKTRGQQVTLRCSPKSGHDTVSWYQQALGQGPQFIFQYYEEEERQRGNFPDRFSGHQFPNYSSELNVNALLLGDSALYLCASSLAALAGGVSYNEQFFGPGTRLTVL.

The chain recombines TRBV5-1 with TRBJ2-5; the D is unclear. Trimming stripped 2 bases from V and 2 bases from J, with 19 bases between. CDR1 is SGHRS, CDR2 YFSETQ, per germline. The CDR3 totals 17 residues. CDR3 region: CASSFPNTISQQETQYF. In DNA form, the CDR3 reads TGCGCCAGCAGCTTCCCAAATACAATATCCCAACAAGAGACCCAGTACTTC.

The chain recombines TRBV7-6 with TRBJ2-3; 10 bases agree with TRBD2. The V gene's germline CDR1 is SGHVS and CDR2 FNYEAQ. V dropped 1 base and J dropped 1; count of bases not matched to a gene: 5. The CDR3 has 17 amino acids. The CDR3 bases are TGTGCCAGCAGCTTAGGGTCTAGCGGGAGCCGCACAGATACGCAGTATTTT. Translation gives CASSLGSSGSRTDTQYF. Full variable domain (rest looked up from reference TRBV7-6 and TRBJ2-3): GAGVSQSPRYKVTKRGQDVALRCDPISGHVSLYWYRQALGQGPEFLTYFNYEAQQDKSGLPNDRFSAERPEGSISTLTIQRTEQRDSAMYRCASSLGSSGSRTDTQYFGPGTRLTVL.

This clonotype was detected only a few times. The chain combines TRBV10-3 with TRBJ1-2; 10 positions match TRBD1. V trimming: 2 bases; J trimming: 4 bases; junction bases outside the gene matches: 7. Germline assignment: CDR1 ENHRY and CDR2 SYGVKD. The CDR3 has 16 amino acids. The CDR3 spells CAISEPPGQGSYGYTF. CDR3 nucleotide sequence: TGTGCCATCAGTGAGCCTCCGGGACAGGGGTCCTATGGCTACACCTTC.

V gene TRBV25-1 combines with J gene TRBJ2-1; D uncertain. With 4 bases removed from V and 12 bases from J, the gap between germline ends came to 19 bases. The CDR3 runs 14 residues. Germline V lookup: CDR1 MGHDK, CDR2 SYGVNS. CDR3 in amino acids: CASSAGSRGRAQFF. CDR3 sequence (DNA): TGTGCCAGCAGTGCCGGGTCCCGTGGTCGTGCGCAGTTCTTC.

This chain links TRBV20-1 with TRBJ2-7; 11 bases are shared with TRBD2. With 6 bases clipped from V and 7 bases from J, the junction kept 8 bases outside the gene matches. This CDR3 is built from 13 residues. The V gene's germline CDR1 is DFQATT and CDR2 SNEGSKA (reference sequence). The CDR3 nucleotides are TGCAGTGCCCCAGGACTAGCGGGTCGGGAGCAGTACTTC. It translates to CSAPGLAGREQYF.

In this sample, this clonotype turned up a few times. This chain connects TRBV28 to TRBJ2-4; D uncertain. V lost 6 bases and J lost 6, with 18 bases in between. This CDR3 has 15 amino acids. CDR1 and CDR2 (germline): MDHEN, SYDVKM. CDR3 region: CASSPVGFQTNIQYF. The CDR3 nucleotides read TGTGCCAGCAGCCCCGTCGGGTTTCAAACAAACATTCAGTACTTC.

Only a few counts were recorded for this clonotype. The chain carries TRBV28 and TRBJ2-5; D is unresolved. The germline CDR1 and CDR2 sequences are MDHEN and SYDVKM. Trimming shortened V by 5 bases and J by 5 bases, and 9 bases separated the two germline ends. The CDR3 sequence is 12 residues long. The CDR3: CASSRTVETQYF. CDR3 DNA: TGTGCCAGCAGTAGGACGGTGGAGACCCAGTACTTC.

This chain connects TRBV29-1 to TRBJ2-1, with D perhaps matching TRBD2 (5 bases). The CDR3 contains 15 residues. The germline CDR1 and CDR2 sequences are SQVTM and ANQGSEA. V lost 3 bases to trimming and J lost 4 bases, with 16 bases between them. The CDR3 DNA reads TGCAGCGTTGAGAAAGCGGACCCCTTGTACAATGAGCAGTTCTTC. Its translation is CSVEKADPLYNEQFF.

V and J are TRBV7-9 and TRBJ2-5, with D possibly being TRBD1 (5 bases). Trimming shortened V by 0 bases and J by 9 bases, and 20 bases separated the two germline ends. The CDR3 covers 16 residues. Germline V lookup: CDR1 SEHNR, CDR2 FQNEAQ (reference sequence). The chain's CDR3 is CASSLAESRARGAQYF. The CDR3 DNA follows: TGTGCCAGCAGCTTAGCGGAGTCCAGGGCCCGTGGGGCCCAGTACTTC.

The chain is built from TRBV12-3 or TRBV12-4 and TRBJ2-2; 11 positions match TRBD2. V lost 6 bases, J lost 8 bases, and 8 bases stayed unmatched. The CDR3 extends over 15 amino acids. The CDR3 DNA reads as TGTGCCAGCAGGCCCCCTAGCGGGAGGCCGGGGGAGCTGTTTTTT. This gives the protein CASRPPSGRPGELFF.

This clonotype appeared a few times. The genes are TRBV9 and TRBJ2-7, with TRBD2 matching over 7 bases. CDR1 SGDLS and CDR2 YYNGEE come from the germline V gene. V dropped 0 bases and J dropped 5; count of bases not matched to a gene: 11. The CDR3 contains 16 residues. CDR3 nucleotides: TGTGCCAGCAGCGTAGTTTTAGGGGCGGGAGTGAACGAGCAGTACTTC. Protein: CASSVVLGAGVNEQYF.

The V and J genes are TRBV12-3 or TRBV12-4 and TRBJ2-4; TRBD1 is a possible D gene (5 bases). The CDR3 consists of 16 residues. Trimming pared 4 bases from V and 3 bases from J, leaving 16 bases between. The CDR3 loop reads CASSSHRQFDKNIQYF. CDR3 coding DNA: TGTGCCAGCAGTTCCCATCGACAGTTCGACAAAAACATTCAGTACTTC.

This chain joins TRBV20-1 and TRBJ2-7, with unresolved D. Trimming took 3 bases from V and 0 from J, leaving 6 bases between them. Germline CDR1 DFQATT, CDR2 SNEGSKA (reference sequence). The CDR3 is 12 amino acids. CDR3 sequence: CSASHTSYEQYF. CDR3 nucleotide sequence: TGCAGTGCTAGCCACACCTCCTACGAGCAGTACTTC.

Only a few counts were recorded for this clonotype. The chain carries TRBV29-1 and TRBJ2-5; no reliable D call. The CDR3 consists of 12 residues. V lost 3 bases and J 5 bases, leaving 10 bases between the germline ends. Germline CDR1 SQVTM, CDR2 ANQGSEA. CDR3 region: CSVDSHGETQYF. The CDR3 DNA reads TGCAGCGTTGATTCCCACGGGGAGACCCAGTACTTC.

This clonotype was observed a handful of times. The chain is built from TRBV5-1 and TRBJ2-1; TRBD2 agrees at 11 bases. The CDR3 has 15 residues. Germline V CDR1 and CDR2: SGHRS, YFSETQ. The V gene end was trimmed by 4 bases and the J gene end by 6 bases; junction bases not matched to a gene: 6. The CDR3 sequence is CASSTNSGRGNEQFF. CDR3 DNA: TGCGCCAGCAGCACCAATAGCGGGAGGGGCAATGAGCAGTTCTTC.